Below are 30 T cell receptor beta chains sequenced from a single sample in a study of blood T cell repertoires in COVID-19. Profiled with immunoSEQ multiplex PCR; TCRdb holds only in-frame clones, not every one. The sample yields 95,000 to 150,000 clones, approximately 83% seen once. What was sequenced was peripheral blood. Receptors originate from a woman in her sixties or seventies with acute or convalescent COVID-19.

This clone appeared once. J is TRBJ2-1 and V is TRBV28, with a possible D match to TRBD2 (7 bases). The CDR3 totals 15 residues. CDR1 is MDHEN and CDR2 is SYDVKM in the germline V gene. Trimming stripped 1 base from V and 2 bases from J, with 9 bases between. CDR3 sequence (DNA): TGTGCCAGCAGTTTATCGGGGGGCGCCTACAATGAGCAGTTCTTC. Amino acid sequence: CASSLSGGAYNEQFF.

This sequence joins TRBV18 and TRBJ2-1; D is unresolved. Looked up from germline, CDR1 is KGHSH and CDR2 is LQKENI. Trimming took 3 bases from V and 2 from J, leaving 8 bases between them. This CDR3 spans 14 amino acids. CDR3 nucleotides: TGTGCCAGCTCACCGGGCAGTACCTACAATGAGCAGTTCTTC. Protein sequence: CASSPGSTYNEQFF. Full variable domain (remainder filled in from reference TRBV18 and TRBJ2-1): NAGVMQNPRHLVRRRGQEARLRCSPMKGHSHVYWYRQLPEEGLKFMVYLQKENIIDESGMPKERFSAEFPKEGPSILRIQQVVRGDSAAYFCASSPGSTYNEQFFGPGTRLTVL.

This clone turned up a few times. The J gene is TRBJ1-6, the V gene TRBV18, with D possibly being TRBD1 (5 bases). The germline V gene encodes CDR1 KGHSH and CDR2 LQKENI. V lost 4 bases, J lost 9 bases, and 10 bases lay in between. The CDR3 contains 13 residues. The CDR3 DNA reads as TGTGCCAGCTCACAAGACAGAAGTTCACCCCTCCACTTT. This gives the protein CASSQDRSSPLHF.

This clone was seen a handful of times. V is TRBV4-2 and J is TRBJ1-6; 7 bases are shared with TRBD1. The trim removed 0 bases at V and 9 bases at J, leaving 5 bases unmatched. Germline lookup yields CDR1 LGHNA and CDR2 YNFKEQ. The CDR3 runs to 15 residues. The CDR3 region has the DNA TGTGCCAGCAGCCAAGAGCAGGGGGGCCGTTCACCCCTCCACTTT. The encoded protein is CASSQEQGGRSPLHF.

The CDR3 loop reads CASSLDAGAYNEQFF. The CDR3 nucleotides read TGCGCCAGCAGCCTGGACGCGGGGGCCTACAATGAGCAGTTCTTC. V is TRBV5-1 and J is TRBJ2-1, with TRBD2 matching 7 bases. Germline V gene lookup returns CDR1 SGHRS and CDR2 YFSETQ. V lost 4 bases, J lost 2 bases, and 6 bases stayed unmatched. The CDR3 is 15 amino acids.

V is TRBV7-3 and J is TRBJ1-1; D not resolved. CDR1 is SGHTA and CDR2 is FQGTGA in the germline V gene. The CDR3 consists of 13 residues. V lost 1 base and J 2 bases, leaving 5 bases between the germline ends. CDR3 sequence (DNA): TGTGCCAGCAGCTTAAGTGTAAACACTGAAGCTTTCTTT. It encodes CASSLSVNTEAFF.

The chain combines TRBV6-7 with TRBJ2-7; 8 bases are shared with TRBD1. TRBV6-7 is treated as an ORF (open reading frame) with a function not yet certain. The CDR3 sequence is 13 residues long. V trimming: 6 bases; J trimming: 5 bases; junction bases outside the gene matches: 6. The CDR3 sequence is CASRPQGVDEQYV. DNA of the CDR3: TGTGCCAGCAGACCACAGGGGGTCGACGAGCAGTACGTC.

The rearrangement joins TRBV11-3 to TRBJ2-5; tentative D call: TRBD2 (6 bases). The ends were cut back, 3 bases at V and 6 bases at J, with 11 bases in the middle. This CDR3 region has 13 residues. Germline CDR1 reads SGHNT; CDR2 reads YENEEA. The CDR3 DNA reads TGTGCCAGCAGCTTGGGAGGAGAGAAGACCCAGTACTTC. It specifies CASSLGGEKTQYF.

This clone was observed a single time. V is TRBV7-9 and J is TRBJ1-2; D might be TRBD1 (5 bases). The V and J ends lost 5 bases and 4 bases respectively, with 14 bases between them. The CDR3 runs 14 residues. Germline V CDR1 and CDR2: SEHNR, FQNEAQ (reference sequence). CDR3 DNA: TGTGCCAGCAGCCTTACCGCTGACAGCTATGGCTACACCTTC. This codes for CASSLTADSYGYTF.

The chain combines TRBV6-5 with TRBJ1-1; no reliable D call. CDR1 and CDR2 (germline): MNHEY, SVGAGI. The CDR3 has 13 residues. Deletions cut 4 bases from V and 4 bases from J, with 10 bases between. CDR3 in amino acids: CASSWRGGTEAFF. CDR3 nucleotide sequence: TGTGCCAGCAGTTGGCGGGGTGGCACTGAAGCTTTCTTT.

The CDR3 bases are TGTGCCAGCAGCCCAGGGGGCGCCTCTCGTGGCTACACCTTC. This codes for CASSPGGASRGYTF. The V and J genes are TRBV6-2 or TRBV6-3 and TRBJ1-2, with 8 bases aligning to TRBD1. The junction had 10 bases not matched to a gene; V was cut back by 6 bases and J by 7 bases. Germline CDR1 is MNHEY and CDR2 is SVGEGT. CDR3 length: 14 amino acids.

The chain carries TRBV30 and TRBJ1-6; 7 positions agree with TRBD1. This CDR3 region has 13 residues. Trimming cost V 0 bases and J 9 bases; bases outside gene matches: 2. Per the germline V gene, CDR1 is GTSNPN and CDR2 is SVGIG (reference sequence). CDR3 coding DNA: TGTGCCTGGAGTGTACAGGGGTCTTCACCCCTCCACTTT. Protein sequence: CAWSVQGSSPLHF.

This chain uses TRBV7-9 with TRBJ1-2; TRBD1 aligns across 9 bases. V shed 5 bases, J shed 4 bases, and the junction held 8 bases outside the gene matches. The CDR3 is made up of 15 amino acids. CDR1 is SEHNR, CDR2 FQNEAQ, per germline (reference sequence). The CDR3 protein is CASSPTGGSGYGYTF. Written as DNA, the CDR3 is TGTGCCAGCAGCCCCACAGGGGGCAGTGGCTATGGCTACACCTTC.

This rearrangement joins TRBV5-1 to TRBJ1-1, with D perhaps TRBD1 (5 bases). Per germline, CDR1 SGHRS and CDR2 YFSETQ. The CDR3 runs to 15 residues. V was cut by 4 bases and J by 2 bases, with 15 bases left in between. This chain's CDR3 is CASSNSGQSNTEAFF. CDR3 coding DNA: TGCGCCAGCAGCAATAGCGGACAATCCAACACTGAAGCTTTCTTT.

This chain joins TRBV15 and TRBJ1-1; 7 nucleotides align to TRBD1. This CDR3 has 15 residues. V gave up 0 bases and J gave up 5 bases; unmatched junction bases: 6. The germline V gene encodes CDR1 LNHNV and CDR2 YYDKDF (reference sequence). As DNA, the CDR3 is TGTGCCACCAGCAGAGACCGACAGGGCGGAACTGAAGCTTTCTTT. Amino acids: CATSRDRQGGTEAFF.

The chain carries TRBV7-2 and TRBJ1-1, with TRBD1 identical over 10 bases. Germline CDR1 is SGHTA and CDR2 is FQGNSA. The CDR3 contains 16 residues. Trimming removed 1 base from V and 7 bases from J; junction bases left unmatched: 9. The CDR3 DNA sequence: TGTGCCAGCAGCTTAGTGGTAGGGACAGGGGTGGGTGAAGCTTTCTTT. Protein sequence: CASSLVVGTGVGEAFF.

The chain joins TRBV7-2 to TRBJ2-1; maybe TRBD2 (6 bases). The germline gives CDR1 SGHTA, CDR2 FQGNSA. This CDR3 has 15 residues. The V end was cut by 8 bases, the J end by 5 bases, with 19 bases between. CDR3 DNA sequence: TGTGCCAGCGGCGGAGGGTTCAATGCGGACAATGAGCAGTTCTTC. Encoded protein: CASGGGFNADNEQFF. The whole variable domain, remainder taken from reference TRBV7-2 and TRBJ2-1, is GAGVSQSPSNKVTEKGKDVELRCDPISGHTALYWYRQSLGQGLEFLIYFQGNSAPDKSGLPSDRFSAERTGGSVSTLTIQRTQQEDSAVYLCASGGGFNADNEQFFGPGTRLTVL.

The gene calls are TRBV19 and TRBJ2-3; D is possibly TRBD1 (5 bases). CDR3 length equals 17 residues. CDR1 and CDR2 from the germline V gene are LNHDA and SQIVND (reference sequence). V was shortened by 0 bases and J by 1 base, with 14 bases between the two germline ends. The DNA for the CDR3 is TGTGCCAGTAGTATAGATCAAGGGGTCTGGGGCACAGATACGCAGTATTTT. Translation gives CASSIDQGVWGTDTQYF.

This clone has more than one count but fewer than ten. The chain links TRBV6-5 to TRBJ2-3; tentative D call: TRBD2 (6 bases). Germline CDR1 and CDR2: MNHEY and SVGAGI. The CDR3 covers 14 residues. Trimming took off 5 bases at V and 4 bases at J, with 13 bases between the two ends. CDR3 region: CASSTTGEPDTQYF. In nucleotides, the CDR3 is TGTGCCAGCAGTACCACGGGGGAGCCAGATACGCAGTATTTT.

The J gene is TRBJ1-1, the V gene TRBV19, with D perhaps TRBD1 (6 bases). The CDR3 has 14 residues. V dropped 0 bases and J dropped 5 bases, with 10 bases sitting between them. Looked up from germline, CDR1 is LNHDA and CDR2 is SQIVND (reference sequence). The CDR3 loop is CASSIDLGATEAFF. The CDR3 region has the DNA TGTGCCAGTAGTATAGATCTGGGGGCGACTGAAGCTTTCTTT.

The chain is built from TRBV3-1 (or the pseudogene TRBV3-2) and TRBJ2-1, with a weak D call TRBD2 (6 bases). The CDR3 spans 16 residues. Germline CDR1 LGHDT, CDR2 YNNKEL (reference sequence). The ends were cut back, 2 bases at V and 5 bases at J, with 16 bases in the middle. The CDR3 coding sequence is TGTGCCAGCAGCCAATTAGGAGGACTAAAGGACAATGAGCAGTTCTTC. This translates into CASSQLGGLKDNEQFF.

In DNA, the CDR3 is TGTGCCAGCAGCCAAGCCCTAGCGGGGGGGCCTGAGCAGTTCTTC. Translated, it gives CASSQALAGGPEQFF. The V and J genes are TRBV3-1 (or the pseudogene TRBV3-2) and TRBJ2-1; 12 nucleotides agree with TRBD2. V dropped 1 base and J dropped 9; count of bases not matched to a gene: 4. CDR1 and CDR2 (germline): LGHDT, YNNKEL (reference sequence). The CDR3 covers 15 residues.

This clone has only one observation. The chain is built from TRBV9 and TRBJ2-7; D might be TRBD1 (5 bases). The V gene lost 3 bases and the J gene lost 3 bases, with 16 bases spanning the gap. Germline V gene sequence: CDR1 SGDLS, CDR2 YYNGEE. The CDR3 runs 15 residues. This CDR3 is CASSGGPTVDYEQYF. The CDR3 nucleotides read TGTGCCAGCAGCGGAGGACCGACAGTTGACTACGAGCAGTACTTC.

The chain joins TRBV30 to TRBJ2-5, with 8 positions matching TRBD1. The V segment lost 6 bases and the J segment 9 bases; nucleotides outside the gene matches: 6. The CDR3 is made up of 11 amino acids. The germline V gene has CDR1 GTSNPN and CDR2 SVGIG (reference sequence). The CDR3, as DNA: TGTGCCTGCAGACAGGGGTTGCCCCAGTACTTC. It is translated as CACRQGLPQYF.

This chain connects TRBV19 to TRBJ2-1; D may be TRBD1 (6 bases). CDR1 is LNHDA and CDR2 is SQIVND in the germline V gene (reference sequence). CDR3 length: 13 amino acids. V dropped 4 bases and J dropped 2 bases, with 6 bases sitting between them. The CDR3 nucleotides are TGTGCCAGTAGTAGGGGGCCCTACAATGAGCAGTTCTTC. This translates into CASSRGPYNEQFF.

This chain links TRBV4-3 with TRBJ1-2; unclear D gene. Germline assignment: CDR1 LGHNA and CDR2 YSLEER. The CDR3 is made up of 15 amino acids. Trimming shortened V by 1 base and J by 8 bases, and 17 bases separated the two germline ends. CDR3 in DNA: TGCGCCAGCAGCCAAGTTAAGTCCCCCAGGTTAGGCTACACCTTC. It yields the protein CASSQVKSPRLGYTF.

The chain combines TRBV10-3 with TRBJ1-4; D unclear. CDR1 and CDR2 (germline): ENHRY, SYGVKD. This CDR3 spans 14 amino acids. Trimming cost V 2 bases and J 11 bases, with 15 bases left between them. DNA for the CDR3: TGTGCCATCAGTGAGAACGATGGCGGGGTGAAACTGTTTTTT. This codes for CAISENDGGVKLFF.

The chain has TRBV19 and TRBJ2-5, with a tentative D call TRBD2 (6 bases). Looked up from germline, CDR1 is LNHDA and CDR2 is SQIVND (reference sequence). Trimming left V 3 bases short and J 2 bases short, with 10 bases between. This CDR3 region has 14 residues. The DNA for the CDR3 is TGTGCCAGTAGTATCAGGAGCGGGCAAGAGACCCAGTACTTC. It yields the protein CASSIRSGQETQYF.

The chain carries TRBV5-1 and TRBJ1-1; D is possibly TRBD1 (6 bases). Germline loops: CDR1 SGHRS, CDR2 YFSETQ. The CDR3 totals 14 residues. V was trimmed by 4 bases and J by 5 bases, leaving 15 bases between them. The CDR3 DNA sequence: TGCGCCAGCAGCGGACAAGGGGGAGGGACTGAAGCTTTCTTT. As protein: CASSGQGGGTEAFF. Combining the CDR3 with reference TRBV5-1 and TRBJ1-1 gives the whole variable domain KAGVTQTPRYLIKTRGQQVTLSCSPISGHRSVSWYQQTPGQGLQFLFEYFSETQRNKGNFPGRFSGRQFSNSRSEMNVSTLELGDSALYLCASSGQGGGTEAFFGQGTRLTVV.

This clone occurred once. This rearrangement joins TRBV19 to TRBJ2-5; D is perhaps TRBD1 (6 bases). This CDR3 contains 15 residues. From germline, CDR1 is LNHDA and CDR2 SQIVND (reference sequence). Trimming removed 5 bases from V and 5 bases from J, with 18 bases in between. Here the CDR3 reads CASSQDSLGFETQYF. CDR3 DNA: TGTGCCAGTAGTCAGGACAGCCTGGGGTTTGAGACCCAGTACTTC.